The source of this TCR beta chain is a study of OX40 agonist ivuxolimab in advanced cancers. Study as a whole: A history of anti-PD-1, anti-PD-L1 or anti-CTLA-4 therapy was acceptable, and 40% to 45% had some. Points from the study as a whole: Compared with CD4+, CD8+ T cells on average had more expanded clones.

V was shortened by 1 base and J by 8 bases, with 8 bases between the two germline ends. Per germline, CDR1 LGHNA and CDR2 YSLEER. The CDR3 is made up of 12 amino acids. Prior autoimmune disease or systemic immunosuppression barred patients. Clones were read by immunoSEQ multiplex PCR, and TCRdb kept only the in-frame ones, dropping some. The sample contains 91,000 or so clones, approximately 93% of which appear only once. Points on this clone: The target antigen is unknown.

The sequencing used CD4+ or CD8+ T cells sorted from blood, collected in a trial of the OX40 agonist ivuxolimab. The sequence came from an adult with an advanced solid tumor such as melanoma, head and neck, liver or kidney cancer. The rearrangement joins TRBV4-3 to TRBJ1-1; D gene unclear. DNA of the CDR3: TGCGCCAGCAGCCAAGCGCGAGACGAAGCTTTCTTT. It translates to CASSQARDEAFF.